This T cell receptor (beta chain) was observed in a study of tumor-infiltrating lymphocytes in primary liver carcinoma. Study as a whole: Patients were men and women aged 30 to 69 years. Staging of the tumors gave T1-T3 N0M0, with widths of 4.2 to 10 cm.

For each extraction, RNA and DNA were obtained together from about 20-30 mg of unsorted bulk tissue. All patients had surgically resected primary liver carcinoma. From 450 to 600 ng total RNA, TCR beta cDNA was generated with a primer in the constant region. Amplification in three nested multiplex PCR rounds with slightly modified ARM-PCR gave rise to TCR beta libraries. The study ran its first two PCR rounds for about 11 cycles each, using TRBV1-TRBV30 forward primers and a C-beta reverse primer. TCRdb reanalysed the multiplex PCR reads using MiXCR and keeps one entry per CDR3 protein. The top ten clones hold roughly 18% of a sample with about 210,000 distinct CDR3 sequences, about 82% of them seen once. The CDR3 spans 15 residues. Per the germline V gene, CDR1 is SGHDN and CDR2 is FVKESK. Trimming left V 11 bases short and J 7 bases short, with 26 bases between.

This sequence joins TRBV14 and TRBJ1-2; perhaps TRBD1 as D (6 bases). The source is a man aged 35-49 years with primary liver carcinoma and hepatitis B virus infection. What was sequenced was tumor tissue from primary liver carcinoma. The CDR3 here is CAGIQARTQGAGYTF. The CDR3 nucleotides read TGTGCCGGCATCCAAGCTAGGACACAGGGCGCTGGCTACACCTTC.